These T cell receptor beta chains were read from a single sample in a study of blood T cells in healthy people across ages. MiXCR was run by TCRdb on the 5' RACE reads, yielding one entry per CDR3 protein. The sample holds about 1.6 million distinct CDR3 sequences, about 32% seen once. The source material was blood. The receptors derive from a woman under 40 in good health. The CDR3 runs from the conserved cysteine through the conserved F or W. D genes are given only for firm matches. The size entry is marked missing in some rows and otherwise reads once, few, many or a size class.

v_call	clone_size	j_call	d_call	cdr3_aa	cdr3_nt
TRBV2	once	TRBJ2-7	TRBD1	CASRLRDRVREQYF	TGTGCCAGCAGACTTCGGGACAGGGTTCGCGAGCAGTACTTC
TRBV6-6	.	TRBJ2-7	TRBD2	CASSYPTGGVYEQYF	TGTGCCAGCAGTTACCCCACGGGGGGAGTGTACGAGCAGTACTTC
TRBV5-1	.	TRBJ2-2	.	CASSLDGGATGELFF	TGCGCCAGCAGCTTGGATGGCGGAGCCACCGGGGAGCTGTTTTTT
TRBV6-1	many	TRBJ2-7	.	CATGGRGGFYEQYF	TGTGCCACCGGGGGCAGGGGGGGCTTCTACGAGCAGTACTTC
TRBV24-1	.	TRBJ2-1	.	CATSDVGPQSRNEQFF	TGTGCCACCAGTGATGTGGGACCACAGAGCCGCAATGAGCAGTTCTTC
TRBV4-2	few	TRBJ2-7	.	CASSQAAQGVPYEQYF	TGTGCCAGCAGCCAAGCCGCCCAGGGAGTCCCCTACGAGCAGTACTTC
TRBV9	once	TRBJ2-5	TRBD1	CASSSGTGWQETQYF	TGTGCCAGCAGTTCCGGGACAGGATGGCAAGAGACCCAGTACTTC
TRBV10-3	few	TRBJ1-4	TRBD1	CAISEPGTGGEKLFF	TGTGCCATCAGTGAGCCGGGGACAGGTGGTGAAAAACTGTTTTTT
TRBV4-1	.	TRBJ2-7	TRBD2	CASSRTSGGEQYF	TGCGCCAGCAGCCGGACTAGCGGGGGGGAGCAGTACTTC
TRBV4-1	many	TRBJ2-3	TRBD2	CASSQDGSGLAGTGDTQYF	TGCGCCAGCAGCCAAGATGGCTCAGGGCTAGCGGGAACGGGTGATACGCAGTATTTT
TRBV7-9	.	TRBJ1-1	.	CVSSRSRTEAFF	TGTGTCAGCAGCCGATCGCGGACTGAAGCTTTCTTT
TRBV12-3/TRBV12-4	once	TRBJ1-1	.	CASSPSRLGAEAFF	TGTGCCAGCAGCCCGTCCCGGCTTGGGGCAGAAGCTTTCTTT
TRBV20-1	.	TRBJ2-4	.	CSARPPGRSKNIQYF	TGCAGTGCTAGGCCCCCAGGGAGATCTAAAAACATTCAGTACTTC
TRBV7-3	.	TRBJ2-1	.	CASSPRAGLTPNEQFF	TGTGCCAGCAGCCCCCGGGCGGGATTAACCCCCAATGAGCAGTTCTTC
TRBV20-1	.	TRBJ2-5	.	CSARDGYGHQDTQYF	TGCAGTGCTAGAGACGGGTATGGGCACCAAGATACCCAGTACTTC
TRBV14	.	TRBJ2-7	TRBD2	CASSQGQGRDPYEQYF	TGTGCCAGCAGCCAAGGGCAAGGGAGGGACCCCTACGAGCAGTACTTC
TRBV29-1	.	TRBJ2-1	TRBD1	CSVPWGQGANEQFF	TGCAGCGTCCCATGGGGGCAGGGGGCGAATGAGCAGTTCTTC
TRBV6-1	.	TRBJ1-5	TRBD1	CASRSFDRDQPQHF	TGTGCCAGCCGTAGCTTCGACAGGGATCAGCCCCAGCATTTT
TRBV28	.	TRBJ2-7	TRBD2	CAGSLSDGLVSYEQYF	TGTGCCGGCAGTTTATCCGACGGACTAGTGTCTTACGAGCAGTACTTC
TRBV7-8	.	TRBJ2-6	TRBD1	CASSLRDRPNSGANVLTF	TGTGCCAGCAGCTTACGGGACAGGCCGAACTCTGGGGCCAACGTCCTGACTTTC
TRBV4-2	many	TRBJ2-7	TRBD2	CASSPSAGGSYEQYF	TGTGCCAGCAGCCCCTCAGCGGGAGGCTCCTACGAGCAGTACTTC
TRBV18	.	TRBJ1-2	TRBD1	CASSTDREVNYGYTF	TGTGCCAGCTCAACCGACAGGGAGGTTAACTATGGCTACACCTTC
TRBV7-9	few	TRBJ2-7	.	CASSHLRRYEQYF	TGTGCCAGCAGCCATCTCCGGCGCTACGAGCAGTACTTC
TRBV15	.	TRBJ1-5	.	CATSRDRGVEQPQHF	TGTGCCACCAGCAGAGATAGAGGGGTAGAACAGCCCCAGCATTTT
TRBV7-9	many	TRBJ2-7	TRBD2	CASSSDPGLAGPSSYEQYF	TGTGCCAGCAGCTCCGATCCGGGACTAGCGGGACCTAGCTCCTACGAGCAGTACTTC
TRBV7-9	.	TRBJ2-7	.	CASSRTETEAYEQYF	TGTGCCAGCAGCCGGACCGAGACAGAAGCCTACGAGCAGTACTTC
TRBV12-3/TRBV12-4	.	TRBJ1-2	.	CASSSTSIYGYTF	TGTGCCAGCAGCTCCACCTCGATCTATGGCTACACCTTC
TRBV10-3	.	TRBJ1-2	.	CAISDRQGDRGYTF	TGTGCCATCAGTGATCGTCAGGGCGATCGTGGCTACACCTTC